The sequence of this T cell receptor beta chain was determined in a study of CD8 T cells in Susac syndrome. In the case of this clonotype: The antigen is undetermined.

Random-hexamer reverse transcription was applied to roughly 0.5 to 1 ug RNA. It was immunoSEQ multiplex PCR that amplified TCR beta CDR3 across 54 Vbeta and 13 Jbeta. From the immunoSEQ multiplex PCR reads, TCRdb called clonotypes with MiXCR, one entry per CDR3 protein. The repertoire has 250,000 to 350,000 distinct CDR3 sequences, approximately 81% of them found once; the top ten carry approximately 0.12%. Study results and limitations: The number of individuals included in the study's TCR sequencing and HLA analysis was acknowledged as relatively small.

Germline assignment: CDR1 SGHDT and CDR2 YYEEEE. The CDR3 contains 14 residues. V was clipped by 4 bases and J by 2 bases; unmatched bases: 5. TCR beta sequences were obtained from blood CD8+ and CD4+ T cells. The multiple sclerosis control group was made up of treatment-naive patients with stable or active relapsing-remitting disease. The sequenced material came from CD8+ T cells from PBMCs. The V and J genes are TRBV5-6 and TRBJ1-2; TRBD1 agrees at 7 bases. This receptor was obtained from a human donor with multiple sclerosis. The CDR3 DNA follows: TGTGCCAGCAGCACCGACAGGGTGAACTATGGCTACACCTTC. Translating gives CASSTDRVNYGYTF.